This T cell receptor beta chain appears in the sequencing data of a study of spatial heterogeneity in lung cancer. General study points: Tumor mutation count correlated with how many alpha and beta TCRs expanded intratumorally.

TCR cDNA molecules each carried a unique molecular identifier. TCRdb used MiXCR to reprocess the 5' RACE reads, holding one entry per CDR3 protein. The sample lists some 6,100 distinct CDR3 sequences; less than 15% were seen once. Time point in this sample: sample taken at primary tumor resection. Concerning this clonotype itself: Its target is unknown. This beta chain slipped into a library made for alpha chains as a stray read, so its size is not meaningful.

Trimming cost V 7 bases and J 4 bases; bases outside gene matches: 14. This CDR3 comprises 16 residues. The germline V gene has CDR1 MNHNY and CDR2 SVGAGI (reference sequence). The chain employs TRBV6-6 and TRBJ2-7; 9 bases line up with TRBD2. The TCR sequence derives from a male donor with early-stage non-small cell lung cancer. The specimen was lung tumor tissue, collected at surgery. Here the CDR3 DNA reads TGTGCCAGCACCATGCGCGGGCGGGAGGGCCAATACGAGCAGTACTTC. This sequence encodes CASTMRGREGQYEQYF.